This T cell receptor beta chain was captured in a study of cytomegalovirus exposure and HLA in healthy donors. Study conclusions and caveats: Reportedly, cytomegalovirus status was diagnosed with high sensitivity and specificity.

This PCR relied on a set of 60 Vbeta primers and 13 Jbeta primers. Data came from immunoSEQ multiplex PCR; TCRdb stores just in-frame clones and leaves some out. The sample lists approximately 110,000 clones, 83% seen once, with roughly 6.1% in the top ten. On this clone itself: Its target is unknown.

The CDR3 totals 19 residues. Trimming at V came to 3 bases and at J to 0 bases, leaving 9 bases not matched to a gene. Germline V gives CDR1 KGHSH, CDR2 LQKENI. Sequencing was carried out using PBMCs. The sequence was collected from a man in his late teens or twenties in good health and CMV-seronegative. The rearrangement uses TRBV18 and TRBJ2-1, with TRBD2 matching over 12 bases. CDR3 residues: CASSPRTSGISSSYNEQFF. The CDR3 region has the DNA TGTGCCAGCTCACCGAGGACTAGCGGGATCTCAAGCTCCTACAATGAGCAGTTCTTC.